The sequence of this T cell receptor beta chain was determined in a study of T-cell reconstitution after alpha-beta-depleted transplantation in children. Overall study results and limits: Recipient T cells and thymic progenitors that survived gave rise to the high TCRbeta diversity observed at day 60 in some patients. One year after transplant, T-cell counts and diversity came mostly from newly produced T cells. As was reported, about two months after transplant, alpha-beta T cells came from several hundred expanded graft clones.

The library targeted TCRbeta and was prepared with unique molecular identifiers. In TCRdb, the PCR reads were re-called with MiXCR into one record per CDR3 protein. Among 120,000 to 150,000 distinct CDR3 sequences listed, about 9% were seen once. The table lists this clonotype with many counts. The antigen is unknown. The CDR3 length is 14 residues. Trimming pared 1 base from V and 7 bases from J, leaving 11 bases between. Germline loops: CDR1 SGHVS, CDR2 FQNEAQ. This specimen consisted of PBMCs, mostly from graft donor cells, obtained 180 days after TCRalphabeta/CD19-depleted stem cell transplant. The TCR was taken from a female patient aged 2-15 years who had a stem cell transplant for congenital amegakaryocytic thrombocytopenia, so the T cells may come from the graft donor. The V call is TRBV7-8, the J call TRBJ2-1; D is undetermined. DNA of the CDR3: TGTGCCAGCAGCTTAGATCAACCGCCTAATGAGCAGTTCTTC. This gives the protein CASSLDQPPNEQFF.